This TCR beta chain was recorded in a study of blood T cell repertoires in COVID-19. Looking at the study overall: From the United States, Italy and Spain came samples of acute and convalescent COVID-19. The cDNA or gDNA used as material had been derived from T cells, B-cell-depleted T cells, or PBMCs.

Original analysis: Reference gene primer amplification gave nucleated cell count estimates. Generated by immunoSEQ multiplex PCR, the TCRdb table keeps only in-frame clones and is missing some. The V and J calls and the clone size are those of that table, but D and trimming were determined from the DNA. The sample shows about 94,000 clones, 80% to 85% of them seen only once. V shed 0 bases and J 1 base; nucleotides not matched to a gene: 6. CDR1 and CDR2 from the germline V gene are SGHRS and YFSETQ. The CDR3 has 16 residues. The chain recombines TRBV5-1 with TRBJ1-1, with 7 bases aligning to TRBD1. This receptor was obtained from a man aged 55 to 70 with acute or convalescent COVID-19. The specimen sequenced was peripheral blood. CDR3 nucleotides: TGCGCCAGCAGCTTGGAGCAGGGGGTTGGGAACACTGAAGCTTTCTTT. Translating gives CASSLEQGVGNTEAFF.